Listed here are 20 T cell receptor beta chains from one sample, sequenced in a study of blood T cell repertoires in COVID-19. The data were produced by immunoSEQ multiplex PCR, yet TCRdb's version contains in-frame clones alone and is incomplete. Of about 100,000 clones listed, 91% are singletons. Sequencing used peripheral blood. Receptors were obtained from a human donor in a cohort sampled during active COVID-19.

This chain connects TRBV30 to TRBJ1-6; D uncertain. CDR1 and CDR2 from the germline V gene are GTSNPN and SVGIG (reference sequence). The CDR3 is made up of 16 amino acids. The V end lost 1 base, the J end lost 9 bases, and 19 bases lay between the germline ends. CDR3 amino acids: CAWSGPQILAGSPLHF. Here the CDR3 DNA reads TGTGCCTGGAGTGGTCCTCAGATTCTTGCTGGTTCACCCCTCCACTTT.

This clone was picked up one time. The rearrangement joins TRBV6-2 or TRBV6-3 to TRBJ1-2; D may be TRBD1 (6 bases). This CDR3 comprises 13 residues. The germline V and J ends were trimmed by 6 bases and 4 bases, with 12 bases remaining between them. Germline-derived CDR1 and CDR2 are MNHEY and SVGEGT. CDR3 amino acids: CASSPGHSYGYTF. CDR3 sequence (DNA): TGTGCCAGCAGCCCGGGACACTCCTATGGCTACACCTTC.

The J gene is TRBJ1-5, the V gene TRBV19; maybe TRBD1 (6 bases). Trimming pared 2 bases from V and 2 bases from J, leaving 13 bases between. CDR1 and CDR2 from the germline V gene are LNHDA and SQIVND (reference sequence). This CDR3 is 16 amino acids long. The CDR3 DNA reads TGTGCCAGTAGTATAAGTCAGGGGTATGGCAATCAGCCCCAGCATTTT. Encoded protein: CASSISQGYGNQPQHF.

The chain couples TRBV4-1 to TRBJ2-2, with TRBD2 as a possible D gene (6 bases). CDR1 MGHRA and CDR2 YSYEKL come from the germline V gene. The CDR3 is 15 residues long. V was shortened by 4 bases and J by 6 bases, with 15 bases between the two germline ends. The CDR3 DNA is TGCGCCAGCAGCCCCAACGGAGGGGTCCCCGGGGAGCTGTTTTTT. It translates to CASSPNGGVPGELFF.

The chain has TRBV5-5 and TRBJ1-1; D gene unclear. Trimming took off 1 base at V and 3 bases at J, with 13 bases between the two ends. This CDR3 is built from 15 residues. Germline V gene data show CDR1 as SGHKS and CDR2 as YYEKEE (reference sequence). The CDR3 is CASSLWEELYTEAFF. CDR3 DNA sequence: TGTGCCAGCAGCTTGTGGGAGGAGCTTTACACTGAAGCTTTCTTT.

The chain is built from TRBV4-2 and TRBJ1-3; D is perhaps TRBD1 (6 bases). Germline V gene data show CDR1 as LGHNA and CDR2 as YNFKEQ. This CDR3 has 13 amino acids. Deletions cut 3 bases from V and 4 bases from J, with 7 bases between. The chain's CDR3 is CASSHDRGNTIYF. The CDR3, as DNA: TGTGCCAGCAGCCACGACAGGGGAAACACCATATATTTT.

This clone was detected only a few times. The rearrangement links TRBV6-5 to TRBJ2-7; the D is unclear. Trimming pared 9 bases from V and 0 bases from J, leaving 12 bases between. This CDR3 has 13 residues. Germline V gives CDR1 MNHEY, CDR2 SVGAGI. CDR3 DNA: TGTGCCAGTGCGAGAAATCCCTCCTACGAGCAGTACTTC. Translation: CASARNPSYEQYF.

V and J are TRBV3-1 (or the pseudogene TRBV3-2) and TRBJ2-3, with 9 positions matching TRBD2. The CDR3 has 17 residues. The V gene end was trimmed by 4 bases and the J gene end by 7 bases; junction bases not matched to a gene: 15. CDR1 and CDR2 (germline): LGHDT, YNNKEL (reference sequence). CDR3 in amino acids: CASSPGDWRGGIYTQYF. CDR3 coding DNA: TGTGCCAGCAGCCCCGGCGATTGGCGGGGGGGCATATATACGCAGTATTTT.

Here the CDR3 reads CASSNGDRVNSPLHF. DNA of the CDR3: TGTGCCAGCAGCAATGGAGACAGGGTTAATTCACCCCTCCACTTT. The chain links TRBV3-1 (or the pseudogene TRBV3-2) to TRBJ1-6, with TRBD1 matching 7 bases. V was pared by 5 bases and J by 6 bases, with 7 bases of the junction left unmatched. CDR3 length: 15 amino acids. Germline V gene sequence: CDR1 LGHDT, CDR2 YNNKEL (reference sequence).

This clone has a single count. CDR3 residues: CASSKWADRGYYPLPKNIQYF. In nucleotides, the CDR3 is TGTGCCAGCAGCAAATGGGCCGACAGGGGGTACTATCCTTTACCCAAAAACATTCAGTACTTC. The chain is built from TRBV21-1 and TRBJ2-4; the tabulated D call, TRBD1, remains unverified against the DNA. TRBV21-1 is designated a pseudogene. The CDR3 has 21 amino acids.

In its sample, this clone was seen once. This rearrangement joins TRBV4-1 to TRBJ2-7; no firm D call. This CDR3 is built from 13 residues. V was clipped by 4 bases and J by 0 bases, with 7 bases between them. Germline assignment: CDR1 MGHRA and CDR2 YSYEKL. DNA of the CDR3: TGCGCCAGCAGCCCAAGAGCCTCCTACGAGCAGTACTTC. Amino acids: CASSPRASYEQYF.

The chain employs TRBV5-6 and TRBJ2-5, with TRBD1 identical over 9 bases. Germline assignment: CDR1 SGHDT and CDR2 YYEEEE. After removal of 1 base from V and 3 bases from J, the junction contained 4 bases not matched to a gene. The CDR3 contains 15 residues. CDR3 amino acids: CASSLLGTGKETQYF. CDR3 bases: TGTGCCAGCAGCTTGCTGGGGACAGGGAAAGAGACCCAGTACTTC.

J is TRBJ1-4 and V is TRBV12-3 or TRBV12-4; 7 nucleotides agree with TRBD1. Unmatched junction bases numbered 6, after V lost 5 bases and J lost 12 bases. This CDR3 contains 12 residues. The CDR3 loop is CASSVQGTELFF. Here the CDR3 DNA reads TGTGCCAGCAGTGTACAGGGGACCGAACTGTTTTTT.

The chain combines TRBV19 with TRBJ1-5; 7 bases are a match to TRBD1. The CDR3 totals 13 residues. Germline V gene data show CDR1 as LNHDA and CDR2 as SQIVND (reference sequence). The ends lost 5 bases at V and 5 bases at J; junction bases unmatched: 3. The CDR3 reads CASSADRDQPQHF. The DNA for the CDR3 is TGTGCCAGTAGTGCCGACAGGGATCAGCCCCAGCATTTT.

This clone was seen a single time. The sample holds other DNA sequences that translate to the same CDR3. The CDR3 region has the DNA TGTGCCAGCAGCTCCGGGGGCTACGAGCAGTACTTC. Translated, it gives CASSSGGYEQYF. The rearrangement uses TRBV5-6 and TRBJ2-7, with TRBD2 as a possible D gene (6 bases). Germline V lookup: CDR1 SGHDT, CDR2 YYEEEE. This CDR3 has 12 residues. The germline V and J ends were trimmed by 3 bases and 3 bases, with 7 bases remaining between them.

The J gene is TRBJ2-1, the V gene TRBV28, with D tentatively TRBD1 (6 bases). CDR1 and CDR2 (germline): MDHEN, SYDVKM. The CDR3 is made up of 13 amino acids. The ends were cut back, 8 bases at V and 2 bases at J, with 10 bases in the middle. The CDR3 loop is CASWGQPYNEQFF. The DNA for the CDR3 is TGTGCCAGCTGGGGACAACCCTACAATGAGCAGTTCTTC.

The chain joins TRBV6-6 to TRBJ1-1, with TRBD1 identical over 7 bases. The J segment lost 7 bases and the V segment lost 7 bases, leaving 9 bases of the junction unmatched. Per germline, CDR1 MNHNY and CDR2 SVGAGI (reference sequence). The CDR3 length is 13 residues. CDR3 DNA: TGTGCCAGCATCCGACAGGGCGGTATTGAAGCTTTCTTT. Protein product: CASIRQGGIEAFF.

The chain combines TRBV18 with TRBJ1-3; weak D call: TRBD1 (6 bases). The CDR3 loop spans 16 amino acids. The V gene lost 3 bases and the J gene lost 0 bases, with 12 bases spanning the gap. The germline CDR1 and CDR2 sequences are KGHSH and LQKENI. CDR3 sequence reads: CASSPGQRYSGNTIYF. In DNA, the CDR3 is TGTGCCAGCTCACCCGGACAGAGATACTCTGGAAACACCATATATTTT. The whole variable domain, filled in from reference TRBV18 and TRBJ1-3, reads NAGVMQNPRHLVRRRGQEARLRCSPMKGHSHVYWYRQLPEEGLKFMVYLQKENIIDESGMPKERFSAEFPKEGPSILRIQQVVRGDSAAYFCASSPGQRYSGNTIYFGEGSWLTVV.

The chain carries TRBV4-3 and TRBJ2-7; D might be TRBD2 (5 bases). Per germline, CDR1 LGHNA and CDR2 YSLEER. The CDR3 contains 14 residues. Trimming stripped 4 bases from V and 3 bases from J, with 13 bases between. In nucleotides, the CDR3 is TGCGCCAGCAGCCCGCGGGTAGCCGACTACGAGCAGTACTTC. This encodes CASSPRVADYEQYF.

This clone was observed a few times. DNA of the CDR3: TGTGCCAGCAGCTTGGAAGGGAACCAGGGTCGCAAACTGTTTTTT. Translating gives CASSLEGNQGRKLFF. This chain uses TRBV5-5 with TRBJ1-4; tentatively, D is TRBD1 (5 bases). V was cut by 0 bases and J by 11 bases, with 17 bases left in between. This CDR3 is built from 15 residues. Germline CDR1 reads SGHKS; CDR2 reads YYEKEE (reference sequence).